This T cell receptor beta chain appears in the sequencing data of a study of glioma-infiltrating T cells after dendritic cell vaccination. Looking at the study overall: Between about 2003 and 2012, patients got autologous tumor lysate-pulsed dendritic cell vaccines.

Trimming at V came to 5 bases and at J to 0 bases, leaving 4 bases not matched to a gene. Germline CDR1 SGHDT, CDR2 YYEEEE. The CDR3 has 16 amino acids. All glioblastoma patients lacked an isocitrate dehydrogenase mutation. The PCR used 60 V beta and 13 J beta primers. Sequencing used immunoSEQ multiplex PCR; TCRdb keeps in-frame clones, though not all of them. Here the sample spans around 96,000 clones, roughly 83% being singletons. Sequencing used blood, obtained before dendritic cell vaccination. The clonotype originates from a human donor with glioblastoma. This rearrangement joins TRBV5-6 to TRBJ2-6; 8 positions match TRBD1. CDR3 in amino acids: CASRRQGYSGANVLTF. CDR3 DNA sequence: TGTGCCAGCAGAAGACAGGGGTACTCTGGGGCCAACGTCCTGACTTTC.